The 21 T cell receptor beta chains below all came from one sample that was sequenced in a study of T-cell reconstitution after alpha-beta-depleted transplantation in children. During its preparation, the TCRbeta library received unique molecular identifiers. Each CDR3 protein gets one entry after TCRdb re-called the PCR reads with MiXCR. Of tens of thousands of distinct CDR3 sequences in the sample, under 6.5% are singletons; the top ten hold around 30%. The specimen comprised PBMCs, mostly from graft donor cells, sampled 60 days after TCRalphabeta/CD19-depleted stem cell transplant. The receptors shown here come from a female patient aged 2-9 years who had a stem cell transplant for aplastic anemia, so the T cells may come from the graft donor.

This clonotype was counted at least ten times. The chain employs TRBV6-1 and TRBJ1-4; D is unclear. The CDR3 contains 15 residues. Germline V CDR1 and CDR2: MNHNS, SASEGT. V was cut by 2 bases and J by 3 bases, with 10 bases left in between. The CDR3 DNA sequence: TGTGCCAGCAGTGAAAGAGGCGGATCTAATGAAAAACTGTTTTTT. Protein: CASSERGGSNEKLFF.

The sample holds many counts of this clonotype. V usage is TRBV7-8 and J usage is TRBJ2-4; D is undetermined. The length of the CDR3 is 14 residues. Looked up from germline, CDR1 is SGHVS and CDR2 is FQNEAQ. Trimming removed 3 bases at V and 0 bases at J, with 6 bases between. CDR3 bases: TGTGCCAGCAGCTTTCTTTTAGCCAAAAACATTCAGTACTTC. It specifies CASSFLLAKNIQYF.

This clonotype was counted many times. V gene TRBV7-6 combines with J gene TRBJ2-7; D is perhaps TRBD1 or TRBD2 (5 bases each). The CDR3 is 13 residues long. Germline loops: CDR1 SGHVS, CDR2 FNYEAQ. V lost 5 bases and J lost 5, with 13 bases in between. The CDR3 here is CASSPRRGHEQYF. The CDR3, as DNA: TGTGCCAGCAGCCCCCGACGGGGACACGAGCAGTACTTC.

This clonotype was detected ten times or more. The chain has TRBV20-1 and TRBJ2-5; tentatively, D is TRBD1 (5 bases). The CDR3 covers 13 residues. V was pared by 3 bases and J by 5 bases, with 13 bases between. Looked up from germline, CDR1 is DFQATT and CDR2 is SNEGSKA (reference sequence). CDR3 sequence (DNA): TGCAGTGCTAGTGCAGGGTGGTGGGAGACCCAGTACTTC. The encoded protein is CSASAGWWETQYF.

The rearrangement joins TRBV28 to TRBJ2-3; 9 bases fit TRBD1. Per germline, CDR1 MDHEN and CDR2 SYDVKM. The V segment lost 7 bases and the J segment 3 bases; nucleotides outside the gene matches: 14. The CDR3 sequence is 17 residues long. This chain's CDR3 is CASNLPPSGQGTDTQYF. CDR3 nucleotides: TGTGCCAGCAACCTACCCCCTTCCGGACAGGGGACAGATACGCAGTATTTT.

This clonotype was seen repeatedly, ten times or more. The genes are TRBV7-8 and TRBJ1-5; perhaps TRBD1 as D (6 bases). The CDR3 is 15 amino acids. Germline lookup yields CDR1 SGHVS and CDR2 FQNEAQ. The V gene lost 8 bases and the J gene lost 0 bases, with 14 bases spanning the gap. CDR3 region: CASGVDSLSNQPQHF. The CDR3 DNA sequence: TGTGCCAGCGGGGTGGACAGCCTTAGCAATCAGCCCCAGCATTTT.

This clonotype was seen only a few times. V gene TRBV9 combines with J gene TRBJ2-5; 7 bases line up with TRBD2. The germline V gene has CDR1 SGDLS and CDR2 YYNGEE. The CDR3 extends over 14 amino acids. J was trimmed by 2 bases and V by 0 bases; bases with no gene match: 1. The CDR3 DNA reads as TGTGCCAGCAGCGTAGTGGGGGGGCAAGAGACCCAGTACTTC. It encodes CASSVVGGQETQYF.

This clonotype was observed many times. CDR3 sequence reads: CSARDSFIGLASEQYF. The CDR3 nucleotides are TGCAGTGCTAGAGATTCATTTATAGGACTAGCTTCCGAGCAGTACTTC. The chain is built from TRBV20-1 and TRBJ2-7; 8 bases fit TRBD2. Germline CDR1 is DFQATT and CDR2 is SNEGSKA (reference sequence). J gave up 6 bases and V 0 bases, and 13 bases lay outside the gene matches. There are 16 residues in the CDR3.

Only a few counts were recorded for this clonotype. The chain employs TRBV5-1 and TRBJ2-7; 16 bases map to TRBD2. Trimming took 3 bases from V and 1 from J; bases not matched to a gene: 1. Germline assignment: CDR1 SGHRS and CDR2 YFSETQ. This CDR3 spans 16 amino acids. The CDR3 spells CASSSGLAGGSYEQYF. The DNA for the CDR3 is TGCGCCAGCAGCTCGGGACTAGCGGGAGGGTCCTACGAGCAGTACTTC.

The V call is TRBV28, the J call TRBJ2-7; no reliable D call. V was clipped by 6 bases and J by 3 bases, with 9 bases between them. Germline V gene data show CDR1 as MDHEN and CDR2 as SYDVKM. CDR3 length: 12 amino acids. The CDR3: CASSRTNYEQYF. For the CDR3, the DNA is TGTGCCAGCAGCCGTACTAACTACGAGCAGTACTTC.

The genes are TRBV19 and TRBJ2-7; D unclear. CDR1 LNHDA and CDR2 SQIVND come from the germline V gene (reference sequence). V was trimmed by 2 bases and J by 0 bases, leaving 5 bases between them. The CDR3 has 13 residues. CDR3: CASSIQVSYEQYF. CDR3 sequence (DNA): TGTGCCAGTAGTATACAGGTCTCCTACGAGCAGTACTTC.

This clonotype was observed many times. The chain combines TRBV12-3 or TRBV12-4 with TRBJ1-3; D call uncertain. The CDR3 runs 14 residues. Trimming shortened V by 3 bases and J by 2 bases, and 8 bases separated the two germline ends. CDR3 DNA: TGTGCCAGCAGTTTCGGTGGTGCTGGAAACACCATATATTTT. Translating gives CASSFGGAGNTIYF.

This clonotype turned up a few times. This sequence joins TRBV11-2 and TRBJ2-2; the D gene could be TRBD1 or TRBD2 (6 bases each). The CDR3 contains 17 residues. Trimming took off 1 base at V and 7 bases at J, with 19 bases between the two ends. Germline V gene sequence: CDR1 SGHAT, CDR2 FQNNGV. As DNA, the CDR3 is TGTGCCAGCAGCTTAGGACTAGGGGGAGAGATGGTCGGGGAGCTGTTTTTT. This translates into CASSLGLGGEMVGELFF. Supplemented by reference TRBV11-2 and TRBJ2-2, the full variable domain reads EAGVAQSPRYKIIEKRQSVAFWCNPISGHATLYWYQQILGQGPKLLIQFQNNGVVDDSQLPKDRFSAERLKGVDSTLKIQPAKLEDSAVYLCASSLGLGGEMVGELFFGEGSRLTVL.

This clonotype appeared many times. CDR3 sequence (DNA): TGCAGTGCTGTGACTAGCGGGAGTTACAATGAGCAGTTCTTC. It codes for CSAVTSGSYNEQFF. V is TRBV20-1 and J is TRBJ2-1; TRBD2 agrees at 12 bases. Losses at the gene ends were 5 bases for V and 4 bases for J; bases not matched to a gene: 3. CDR3 length: 14 residues. CDR1 is DFQATT and CDR2 is SNEGSKA in the germline V gene (reference sequence).

This clonotype was recorded a few times. J is TRBJ1-2 and V is TRBV13; no firm D call. The CDR3 contains 13 residues. Germline V CDR1 and CDR2: PRHDT, FYEKMQ (reference sequence). Trimming pared 6 bases from V and 4 bases from J, leaving 12 bases between. The CDR3 loop is CASSPRGGYGYTF. Written as DNA, the CDR3 is TGTGCCAGCAGTCCCCGGGGAGGCTATGGCTACACCTTC. The full variable domain, its missing parts supplied by reference TRBV13 and TRBJ1-2, is AAGVIQSPRHLIKEKRETATLKCYPIPRHDTVYWYQQGPGQDPQFLISFYEKMQSDKGSIPDRFSAQQFSDYHSELNMSSLELGDSALYFCASSPRGGYGYTFGSGTRLTVV.

This clonotype appeared many times. The chain joins TRBV20-1 to TRBJ1-4; D is uncertain. CDR1 is DFQATT and CDR2 is SNEGSKA in the germline V gene (reference sequence). The CDR3 consists of 11 residues. The ends were cut back, 5 bases at V and 6 bases at J, with 7 bases in the middle. DNA of the CDR3: TGCAGTGCTGCCGGGGATGAAAAACTGTTTTTT. Amino acids: CSAAGDEKLFF.

This clonotype was seen ten or more times. The chain has TRBV12-3 or TRBV12-4 and TRBJ1-3, with 9 bases that match TRBD1. Trimming removed 6 bases from V and 4 bases from J; junction bases left unmatched: 7. The CDR3 runs 15 residues. The CDR3 protein is CASSIYRGLGNTIYF. The CDR3 DNA follows: TGTGCCAGCAGCATTTACAGGGGGCTGGGAAACACCATATATTTT.

The rearrangement links TRBV27 to TRBJ2-3; D tentatively reads TRBD1 or TRBD2 (6 bases each). Trimming stripped 2 bases from V and 0 bases from J, with 18 bases between. Germline V gene sequence: CDR1 MNHEY, CDR2 SMNVEV (reference sequence). This CDR3 is 18 amino acids long. CDR3 nucleotides: TGTGCCAGCAGTTTAAGTGGAATGGGGGGCCCTAGCACAGATACGCAGTATTTT. This translates into CASSLSGMGGPSTDTQYF.

In its sample, this clonotype was seen a few times. The rearrangement uses TRBV7-3 and TRBJ2-5; 16 nucleotides align to TRBD2. Germline V gene lookup returns CDR1 SGHTA and CDR2 FQGTGA. V gave up 5 bases and J gave up 4 bases; unmatched junction bases: 7. The CDR3 covers 17 residues. CDR3 in DNA: TGTGCCAGCAGCCCCGGGACTAGCGGGAGGGCCCTAGAGACCCAGTACTTC. This codes for CASSPGTSGRALETQYF.

This clonotype was seen at least ten times. The V and J genes are TRBV4-1 and TRBJ2-2; perhaps D is TRBD1 or TRBD2 (6 bases each). This CDR3 comprises 16 residues. The germline gives CDR1 MGHRA, CDR2 YSYEKL. Trimming pared 5 bases from V and 8 bases from J, leaving 21 bases between. The CDR3 DNA reads TGCGCCAGCAGCTTTGAACCTCGGGGGCAAGAGGGGGAGCTGTTTTTT. It yields the protein CASSFEPRGQEGELFF.

The chain joins TRBV5-1 to TRBJ2-3; 7 positions agree with TRBD2. CDR3 length equals 14 residues. Germline V CDR1 and CDR2: SGHRS, YFSETQ. V was pared by 5 bases and J by 2 bases, with 5 bases of the junction left unmatched. The CDR3 region has the DNA TGCGCCAGCAGTGGGGGGGAGACCACAGATACGCAGTATTTT. This gives the protein CASSGGETTDTQYF.